Here is one TCR beta chain with its context. The CDR3 has 16 amino acids. V dropped 0 bases and J dropped 1; count of bases not matched to a gene: 4. The germline CDR1 and CDR2 sequences are SGHRS and YFSETQ. This sample was included in a study of T cells in tuberculosis. At the level of the study: T cells were selected with CD1B tetramers loaded with glucose monomycolate.

Chain pairing is unknown; alpha and beta were sequenced separately. Sequenced by immunoSEQ multiplex PCR; TCRdb stores in-frame clones only, minus some. The sample lists more than 45,000 clones; 70% to 90% were seen once. Cells were sorted from thawed PBMC rested overnight and stained with GMM-loaded CD1B tetramer, viability dye and anti-CD3. CD1B tetramers were loaded with Rhodococcus equi-derived C32 glucose monomycolate. CD14-expressing monocytes were removed from PBMC before cryopreservation and sorting. Approximately 110,000 tetramer-negative cells were sorted from each donor. The chain is built from TRBV5-1 and TRBJ1-2; 9 bases agree with TRBD1. The material sequenced was CD1b-GMM tetramer-negative cells sorted from PBMCs. The receptor comes from an adult woman with latent tuberculosis. DNA of the CDR3: TGCGCCAGCAGCTTGGGAACAGGGGGCCTTAACTATGGCTACACCTTC. The encoded protein is CASSLGTGGLNYGYTF.